Listed here are 12 T cell receptor beta chains from one sample, sequenced in a study of CD8 T cells in ankylosing spondylitis. One entry per CDR3 protein, called by TCRdb with MiXCR from the 5' RACE reads. The table lists 200,000 to 300,000 distinct CDR3 sequences, 8.2% of them singletons. What was sequenced was blood, either unsorted or a sorted T cell fraction (not recorded which). Every receptor here comes from a female donor with ankylosing spondylitis or in good health (not recorded which).

In regard to this clonotype: At one end the junction does not follow the germline gene, possibly because of a read error. This chain uses TRBV3-1 with TRBJ2-7; D unresolved. CDR1 LGHDT and CDR2 YNNKEL come from the germline V gene (reference sequence). The CDR3 runs 15 residues. The CDR3 nucleotides read TGTGCCTGCAGCAAAGAGGTCTCCTGGACCTACGAGCAGTACTTC. Amino acids: CACSKEVSWTYEQYF.

This clonotype was picked up many times. The rearrangement joins TRBV12-3 or TRBV12-4 to TRBJ2-5, with 8 bases fitting TRBD2. Trimming took 6 bases from V and 5 from J; bases not matched to a gene: 14. This CDR3 spans 16 amino acids. CDR3 sequence reads: CASSPVVAGGWETQYF. The CDR3 coding sequence is TGTGCCAGCAGCCCGGTGGTGGCGGGAGGATGGGAGACCCAGTACTTC.

This clonotype appeared many times. The chain has TRBV20-1 and TRBJ2-7; 12 bases are a match to TRBD1. Germline CDR1 DFQATT, CDR2 SNEGSKA (reference sequence). The ends lost 2 bases at V and 3 bases at J; junction bases unmatched: 5. The CDR3 extends over 15 amino acids. The CDR3 DNA follows: TGCAGTGCTAGATCGGGACAGGGGGCGAACTACGAGCAGTACTTC. This codes for CSARSGQGANYEQYF.

This clonotype was recorded at least ten times. This chain joins TRBV6-2 or TRBV6-3 and TRBJ2-5; D remains unclear. Germline V CDR1 and CDR2: MNHEY, SVGEGT. Trimming pared 7 bases from V and 3 bases from J, leaving 12 bases between. This CDR3 has 13 amino acids. The chain's CDR3 is CASMKTSKETQYF. The CDR3 DNA is TGTGCCAGCATGAAGACTTCCAAAGAGACCCAGTACTTC.

This clonotype was recorded at least ten times. The chain joins TRBV11-3 to TRBJ2-7, with 8 nucleotides matching TRBD1. V was clipped by 5 bases and J by 5 bases; unmatched bases: 8. The CDR3 contains 14 residues. Looked up from germline, CDR1 is SGHNT and CDR2 is YENEEA. CDR3 DNA: TGTGCCAGCAGCCCGAGGACAGGGTCCAACGAGCAGTACTTC. As protein: CASSPRTGSNEQYF.

This clonotype was recorded many times. The V and J genes are TRBV6-5 and TRBJ1-1; 9 nucleotides align to TRBD1. V lost 1 base to trimming and J lost 4 bases; unmatched junction nucleotides: 1. CDR1 and CDR2 (germline): MNHEY, SVGAGI. This CDR3 contains 14 residues. CDR3 DNA sequence: TGTGCCAGCAGTTACTTGACAGGGGGCACTGAAGCTTTCTTT. Translation gives CASSYLTGGTEAFF.

Points on this clonotype: This clone may be a read error of a much larger clone one base away. CDR3 in amino acids: CVSSLGQSYNEQFF. The CDR3 DNA is TGTGTCAGCAGCTTGGGGCAGTCCTACAATGAGCAGTTCTTC. J is TRBJ2-1 and V is TRBV5-5, with D possibly TRBD1 on 5 matching bases. CDR3 length equals 14 residues. The germline gives CDR1 SGHKS, CDR2 YYEKEE (reference sequence).

There are many counts of this clonotype. This chain connects TRBV5-1 to TRBJ2-6, with 7 bases aligning to TRBD1. The CDR3 contains 17 residues. CDR1 and CDR2 from the germline V gene are SGHRS and YFSETQ. Germline trimming cut 2 bases from V and 4 bases from J; bases unmatched to any gene: 9. This CDR3 is CASSLQGSPGGANVLTF. Written as DNA, the CDR3 is TGCGCCAGCAGCTTACAGGGGAGCCCTGGAGGGGCCAACGTCCTGACTTTC.

This clonotype was observed a handful of times. V and J are TRBV7-2 and TRBJ2-1; D is perhaps TRBD1 (5 bases). Germline CDR1 reads SGHTA; CDR2 reads FQGNSA. The CDR3 spans 17 residues. V was pared by 5 bases and J by 9 bases, with 26 bases between. The CDR3: CASSPLPVGQPTGEQFF. The DNA of the CDR3 is TGTGCCAGCAGCCCCCTCCCGGTGGGGCAACCAACGGGTGAGCAGTTCTTC.

In its sample, this clonotype was seen many times. This chain links TRBV20-1 with TRBJ2-5, with 7 bases fitting TRBD1. V was clipped by 0 bases and J by 4 bases; unmatched bases: 14. In germline, CDR1 is DFQATT, CDR2 SNEGSKA (reference sequence). This CDR3 has 17 amino acids. CDR3 residues: CSARDPYRGTTGETQYF. CDR3 nucleotides: TGCAGTGCTAGAGATCCCTACAGGGGCACTACGGGAGAGACCCAGTACTTC.

This clonotype was seen ten or more times. This sequence joins TRBV30 and TRBJ2-3; D perhaps matches TRBD1 (7 bases). Trimming stripped 3 bases from V and 4 bases from J, with 14 bases between. The germline CDR1 and CDR2 sequences are GTSNPN and SVGIG (reference sequence). The length of the CDR3 is 14 residues. Here the CDR3 reads CAWSRQGGADTQYF. CDR3 sequence (DNA): TGTGCCTGGAGCAGACAGGGAGGCGCAGATACGCAGTATTTT. The full variable domain, completed using reference TRBV30 and TRBJ2-3, is SQTIHQWPATLVQPVGSPLSLECTVEGTSNPNLYWYRQAAGRGLQLLFYSVGIGQISSEVPQNLSASRPQDRQFILSSKKLLLSDSGFYLCAWSRQGGADTQYFGPGTRLTVL.

This clonotype was recorded at least ten times. The chain recombines TRBV29-1 with TRBJ2-2; 12 nucleotides align to TRBD2. With V trimmed by 7 bases and J by 8 bases, 11 bases remained unmatched. This CDR3 is built from 15 residues. CDR1 is SQVTM and CDR2 is ANQGSEA in the germline V gene. DNA for the CDR3: TGCAGCGCTGCCGGGACTAGCGGGCGGGTTGGGGAGCTGTTTTTT. Amino acid sequence: CSAAGTSGRVGELFF.